This TCR beta chain was captured by sequencing in a study of OX40 agonist ivuxolimab in advanced cancers. Study in general: An agonistic human IgG2 monoclonal antibody against OX40 (CD134) was given. Patients received intravenous ivuxolimab every 2 weeks at 0.01 to 10 mg/kg.

General study points: Expanded clones were, on average, more numerous in CD8+ T cells than in CD4+.

Concerning this clone itself: The antigen is not known.

Enrollment shut out patients with autoimmune disease history or systemic immunosuppression. Assay used: immunoSEQ multiplex PCR; TCRdb lists only in-frame clones, some missing. The sample consists of about 32,000 clones, 87% of them appearing once. The V gene lost 0 bases and the J gene lost 1 base, with 4 bases spanning the gap. The CDR3 is 14 residues long. The germline V gene encodes CDR1 MGHRA and CDR2 YSYEKL. The V gene is TRBV4-1, the J gene TRBJ2-1; D unresolved. This sequence was found in an adult with an advanced solid tumor such as melanoma, head and neck, liver or kidney cancer. Sequences were derived from CD4+ or CD8+ T cells sorted from blood, sampled in a trial of the OX40 agonist ivuxolimab. CDR3 nucleotides: TGCGCCAGCAGCCAAGACAGGTCCTACAATGAGCAGTTCTTC. This sequence encodes CASSQDRSYNEQFF.